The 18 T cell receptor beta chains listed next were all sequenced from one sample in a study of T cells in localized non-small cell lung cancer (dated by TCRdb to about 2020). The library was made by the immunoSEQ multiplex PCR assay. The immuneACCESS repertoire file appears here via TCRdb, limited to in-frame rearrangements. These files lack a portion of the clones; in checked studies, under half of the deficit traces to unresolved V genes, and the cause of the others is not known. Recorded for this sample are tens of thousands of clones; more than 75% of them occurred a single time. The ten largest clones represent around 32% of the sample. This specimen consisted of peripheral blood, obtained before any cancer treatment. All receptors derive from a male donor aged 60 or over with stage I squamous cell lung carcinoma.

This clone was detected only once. This CDR3 reads CASSRRGGRSYNEQFF. The CDR3 region has the DNA TGTGCCAGTAGTAGGAGGGGAGGAAGGTCCTACAATGAGCAGTTCTTC. The chain carries TRBV19 and TRBJ2-1; weak D call: TRBD2 (6 bases). V was clipped by 4 bases and J by 1 base, with 14 bases between them. Germline loops: CDR1 LNHDA, CDR2 SQIVND (reference sequence). This CDR3 has 16 residues.

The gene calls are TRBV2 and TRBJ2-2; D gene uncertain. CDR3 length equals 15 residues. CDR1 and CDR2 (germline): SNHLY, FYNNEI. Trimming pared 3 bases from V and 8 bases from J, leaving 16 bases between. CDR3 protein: CASSEGKVSPGELFF. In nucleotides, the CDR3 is TGTGCCAGCAGTGAGGGGAAAGTCTCCCCTGGGGAGCTGTTTTTT.

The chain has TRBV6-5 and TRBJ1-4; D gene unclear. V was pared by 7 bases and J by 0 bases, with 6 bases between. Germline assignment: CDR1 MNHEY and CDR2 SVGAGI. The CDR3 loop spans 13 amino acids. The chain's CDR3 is CASTRATNEKLFF. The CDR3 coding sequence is TGTGCCAGCACCCGAGCAACTAATGAAAAACTGTTTTTT.

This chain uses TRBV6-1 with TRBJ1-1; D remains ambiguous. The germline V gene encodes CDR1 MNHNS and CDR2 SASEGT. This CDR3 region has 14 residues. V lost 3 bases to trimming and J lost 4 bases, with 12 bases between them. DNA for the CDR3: TGTGCCAGCAGTGAGCAGGTAGGAGTCACTGAAGCTTTCTTT. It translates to CASSEQVGVTEAFF.

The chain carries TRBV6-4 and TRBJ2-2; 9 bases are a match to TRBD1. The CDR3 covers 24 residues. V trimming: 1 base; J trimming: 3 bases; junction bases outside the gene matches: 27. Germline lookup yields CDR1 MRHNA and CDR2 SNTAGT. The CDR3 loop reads CASSDFWERPTDRGHASDTGELFF. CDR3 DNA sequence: TGTGCCAGCAGTGACTTTTGGGAAAGACCGACGGACAGGGGCCACGCCTCGGACACCGGGGAGCTGTTTTTT.

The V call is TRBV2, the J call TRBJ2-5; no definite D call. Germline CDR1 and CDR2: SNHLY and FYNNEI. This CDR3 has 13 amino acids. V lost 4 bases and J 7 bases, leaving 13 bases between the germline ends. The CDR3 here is CASSVGRSGTQYF. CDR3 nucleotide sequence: TGTGCCAGCAGTGTGGGCAGGTCCGGGACCCAGTACTTC.

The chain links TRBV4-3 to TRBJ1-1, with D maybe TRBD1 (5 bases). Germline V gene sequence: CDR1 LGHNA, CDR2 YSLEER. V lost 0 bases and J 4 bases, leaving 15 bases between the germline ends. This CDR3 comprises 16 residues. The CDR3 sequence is CASSQDEGLGLTEAFF. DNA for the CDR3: TGCGCCAGCAGCCAAGACGAGGGACTGGGACTCACTGAAGCTTTCTTT.

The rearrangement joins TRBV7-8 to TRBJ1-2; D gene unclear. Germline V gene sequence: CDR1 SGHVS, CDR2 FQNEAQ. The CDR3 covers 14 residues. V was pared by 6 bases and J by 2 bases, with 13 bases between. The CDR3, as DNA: TGTGCCAGCAGTCCGACGATCCAAAACTATGGCTACACCTTC. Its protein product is CASSPTIQNYGYTF.

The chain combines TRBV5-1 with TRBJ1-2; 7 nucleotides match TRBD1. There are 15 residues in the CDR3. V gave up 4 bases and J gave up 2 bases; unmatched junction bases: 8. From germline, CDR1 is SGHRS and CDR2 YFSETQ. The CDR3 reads CASSDLPGQNYGYTF. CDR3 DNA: TGCGCCAGCAGCGACCTACCGGGACAGAACTATGGCTACACCTTC. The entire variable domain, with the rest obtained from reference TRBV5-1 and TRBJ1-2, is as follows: KAGVTQTPRYLIKTRGQQVTLSCSPISGHRSVSWYQQTPGQGLQFLFEYFSETQRNKGNFPGRFSGRQFSNSRSEMNVSTLELGDSALYLCASSDLPGQNYGYTFGSGTRLTVV.

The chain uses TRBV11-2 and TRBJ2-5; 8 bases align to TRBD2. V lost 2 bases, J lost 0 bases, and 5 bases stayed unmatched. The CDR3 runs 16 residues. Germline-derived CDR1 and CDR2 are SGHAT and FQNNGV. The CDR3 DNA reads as TGTGCCAGCAGCTTACGTAGCGGGGCTTACCAAGAGACCCAGTACTTC. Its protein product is CASSLRSGAYQETQYF.

Written as DNA, the CDR3 is TGCGCCAGCAGCTTGGGCGGGAGAGGAGATACGCAGTATTTT. Amino acid sequence: CASSLGGRGDTQYF. The rearrangement links TRBV5-1 to TRBJ2-3; 7 nucleotides align to TRBD2. The CDR3 is 14 amino acids. With V trimmed by 0 bases and J by 5 bases, 3 bases remained unmatched. Germline loops: CDR1 SGHRS, CDR2 YFSETQ. Using reference TRBV5-1 and TRBJ2-3 for the parts outside the CDR3, the full variable domain is KAGVTQTPRYLIKTRGQQVTLSCSPISGHRSVSWYQQTPGQGLQFLFEYFSETQRNKGNFPGRFSGRQFSNSRSEMNVSTLELGDSALYLCASSLGGRGDTQYFGPGTRLTVL.

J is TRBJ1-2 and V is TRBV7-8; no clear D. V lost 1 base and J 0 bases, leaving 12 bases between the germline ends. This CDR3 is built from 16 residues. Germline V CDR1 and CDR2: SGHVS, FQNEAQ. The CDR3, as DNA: TGTGCCAGCAGCTTAGGTGGCCCTCTAGCTAACTATGGCTACACCTTC. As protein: CASSLGGPLANYGYTF.

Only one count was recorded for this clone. In DNA, the CDR3 is TGTGCCATCAGTGAGTTCACAGGGGGTTTCAGACAGGGGAACACTGAAGCTTTCTTT. Amino acid sequence: CAISEFTGGFRQGNTEAFF. This sequence joins TRBV10-3 and TRBJ1-1, with 8 bases lining up with TRBD1. Germline CDR1 ENHRY, CDR2 SYGVKD. Unmatched junction bases numbered 14, after V lost 1 base and J lost 1 base. The CDR3 runs to 19 residues.

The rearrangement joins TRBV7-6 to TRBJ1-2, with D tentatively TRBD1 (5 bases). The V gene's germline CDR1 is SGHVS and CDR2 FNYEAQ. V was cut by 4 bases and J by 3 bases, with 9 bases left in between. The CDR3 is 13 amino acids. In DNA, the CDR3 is TGTGCCAGCAGCTCCGGACACCACTATGGCTACACCTTC. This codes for CASSSGHHYGYTF. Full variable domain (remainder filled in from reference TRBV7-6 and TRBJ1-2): GAGVSQSPRYKVTKRGQDVALRCDPISGHVSLYWYRQALGQGPEFLTYFNYEAQQDKSGLPNDRFSAERPEGSISTLTIQRTEQRDSAMYRCASSSGHHYGYTFGSGTRLTVV.

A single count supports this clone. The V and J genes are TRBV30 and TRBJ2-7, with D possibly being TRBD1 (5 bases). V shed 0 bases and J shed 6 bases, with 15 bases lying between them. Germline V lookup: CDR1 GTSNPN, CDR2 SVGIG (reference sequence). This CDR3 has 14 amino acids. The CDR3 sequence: CAWSVSQGLSEQYF. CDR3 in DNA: TGTGCCTGGAGTGTATCCCAGGGATTGAGCGAGCAGTACTTC. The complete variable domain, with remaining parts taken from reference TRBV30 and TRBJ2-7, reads SQTIHQWPATLVQPVGSPLSLECTVEGTSNPNLYWYRQAAGRGLQLLFYSVGIGQISSEVPQNLSASRPQDRQFILSSKKLLLSDSGFYLCAWSVSQGLSEQYFGPGTRLTVT.

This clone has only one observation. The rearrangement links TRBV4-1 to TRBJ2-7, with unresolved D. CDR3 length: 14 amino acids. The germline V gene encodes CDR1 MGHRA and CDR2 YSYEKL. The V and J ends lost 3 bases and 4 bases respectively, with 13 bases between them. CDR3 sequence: CASSHPVQRYEQYF. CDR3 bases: TGCGCCAGCAGCCACCCCGTACAGCGATACGAGCAGTACTTC.

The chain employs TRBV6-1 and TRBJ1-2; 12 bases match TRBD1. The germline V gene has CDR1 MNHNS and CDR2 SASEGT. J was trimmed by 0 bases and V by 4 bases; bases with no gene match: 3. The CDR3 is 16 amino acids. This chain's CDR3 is CASSVGQGAPNYGYTF. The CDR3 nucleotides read TGTGCCAGCAGTGTGGGACAGGGGGCTCCTAACTATGGCTACACCTTC.

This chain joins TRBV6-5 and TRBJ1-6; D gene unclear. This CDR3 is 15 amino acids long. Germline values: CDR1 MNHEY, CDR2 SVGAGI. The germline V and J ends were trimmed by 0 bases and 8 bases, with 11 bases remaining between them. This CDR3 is CASSYSTDGHSPLHF. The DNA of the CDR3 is TGTGCCAGCAGTTACTCGACGGACGGACATTCACCCCTCCACTTT.